These T cell receptor beta chains were read from a single sample in a study of T cell changes during pregnancy in multiple sclerosis. This table comes from immunoSEQ multiplex PCR, and its TCRdb copy is limited to in-frame clones, with some not included. This sample yields some 99,000 clones, of which 92% are seen a single time; roughly 2.3% belongs to the top ten. The sequencing used peripheral blood, collected after pregnancy. The receptors come from a female donor in good health, enrolled as a control in a pregnancy study. The CDR3 runs from the conserved cysteine through the conserved F or W. D genes are given only for firm matches. Clone size, where shown, is once, few, many, or a class for clones that have expanded.

clone_size | j_call | d_call | v_call | cdr3_aa | cdr3_nt
once | TRBJ2-3 | . | TRBV7-9 | CASSTPAGQLLDTQYF | TGTGCCAGCAGTACCCCCGCGGGGCAACTCTTGGATACGCAGTATTTT
. | TRBJ2-7 | TRBD1 | TRBV5-1 | CASSLLGQTSYEQYF | TGCGCCAGCAGCTTGTTGGGACAGACCTCCTACGAGCAGTACTTC
. | TRBJ2-7 | TRBD2 | TRBV5-4 | CASSLGGASGNYEQYF | TGTGCCAGCAGCTTGGGGGGCGCTAGCGGGAACTACGAGCAGTACTTC
. | TRBJ1-2 | . | TRBV28 | CASSRTDGRGYTF | TGTGCCAGCAGCCGGACAGATGGTCGAGGCTACACCTTC
. | TRBJ2-7 | TRBD1 | TRBV5-1 | CASRGTGSYEQYF | TGCGCCAGCAGGGGGACAGGCTCCTACGAGCAGTACTTC
few | TRBJ1-1 | . | TRBV20-1 | CSARETGKAFF | TGCAGTGCTAGAGAAACGGGGAAAGCTTTCTTT
. | TRBJ2-7 | . | TRBV11-3 | CASSRGGYEQYF | TGTGCCAGCAGCCGAGGGGGATACGAGCAGTACTTC
once | TRBJ2-1 | . | TRBV18 | CASSRDRGFGNEQFF | TGTGCCAGCTCGCGGGATAGAGGGTTCGGGAATGAGCAGTTCTTC
. | TRBJ2-3 | TRBD2 | TRBV5-5 | CASSLGSRLAGGTDTQYF | TGTGCCAGCAGCTTGGGGTCCAGACTAGCGGGAGGCACAGATACGCAGTATTTT
. | TRBJ1-3 | . | TRBV6-1 | CASSDRTDSGNTIYF | TGTGCCAGCAGTGATCGGACAGACTCTGGAAACACCATATATTTT
. | TRBJ2-1 | . | TRBV7-9 | CASSWGGGYNEQFF | TGTGCCAGCAGTTGGGGCGGAGGGTACAATGAGCAGTTCTTC
. | TRBJ1-1 | . | TRBV6-6 | CVSTAQNTEAFF | TGTGTTTCGACAGCCCAGAACACTGAAGCTTTCTTT
. | TRBJ2-3 | . | TRBV5-6 | CASRDATRPLADTQYF | TGTGCCAGCAGGGATGCGACTAGACCCTTAGCCGATACGCAGTATTTT
once | TRBJ2-1 | TRBD2 | TRBV12-5 | CASGLPKASGTSGGRSYNEQFF | TGTGCTAGTGGTTTGCCGAAAGCCTCCGGGACTAGCGGGGGTCGGTCCTACAATGAGCAGTTCTTC
. | TRBJ2-2 | TRBD1 | TRBV10-3 | CAISLGTGNTGELFF | TGTGCCATCAGTCTCGGGACAGGGAACACCGGGGAGCTGTTTTTT
. | TRBJ2-7 | . | TRBV25-1 | CASSGSHSSYEQYF | TGTGCCAGCAGCGGTTCGCACAGCTCCTACGAGCAGTACTTC
. | TRBJ2-3 | . | TRBV6-5 | CASRGWGPDTQYF | TGTGCCAGCCGGGGTTGGGGGCCAGATACGCAGTATTTT
. | TRBJ2-1 | TRBD1 | TRBV2 | CASTPGQGLYNEQFF | TGTGCCAGCACGCCCGGACAGGGGCTTTACAATGAGCAGTTCTTC
. | TRBJ2-7 | . | TRBV15 | CATSVRQDSYEQYF | TGTGCCACCAGCGTCAGACAGGACTCCTACGAGCAGTACTTC
. | TRBJ2-1 | TRBD2 | TRBV7-9 | CASSPLSSGKAYNEQFF | TGTGCCAGCAGCCCGTTATCAAGCGGGAAAGCCTACAATGAGCAGTTCTTC
. | TRBJ2-5 | . | TRBV5-8 | CASSLGTVLRETQYF | TGTGCCAGCAGCTTGGGGACAGTGCTGAGGGAGACCCAGTACTTC
. | TRBJ2-3 | TRBD2 | TRBV7-3 | CASSLNGGAQNTQYF | TGTGCCAGCAGCTTAAACGGGGGGGCGCAGAATACGCAGTATTTT
once | TRBJ2-3 | . | TRBV30 | CAWSALRDFPSTDTQYF | TGTGCCTGGAGTGCGCTTCGGGACTTTCCTAGCACAGATACGCAGTATTTT
. | TRBJ2-1 | . | TRBV7-6 | CASSLELTHEQFF | TGTGCCAGCAGCTTAGAACTAACCCATGAGCAGTTCTTC
. | TRBJ1-3 | TRBD1 | TRBV7-6 | CASSMGQGLSGNTIYF | TGTGCCAGCAGCATGGGACAGGGGCTCTCTGGAAACACCATATATTTT
once | TRBJ2-3 | TRBD2 | TRBV27 | CASSFLAGPSTDTQYF | TGTGCCAGCAGTTTCTTAGCGGGACCTAGCACAGATACGCAGTATTTT
few | TRBJ1-2 | TRBD1 | TRBV5-6 | CASSTGQYGYTF | TGTGCCAGCAGCACGGGACAGTATGGCTACACCTTC
once | TRBJ2-7 | . | TRBV5-1 | CASSQRGLPVQYF | TGCGCCAGCAGCCAACGAGGCCTCCCGGTGCAGTACTTC
few | TRBJ2-2 | TRBD1 | TRBV7-6 | CASSSGTGFTGELFF | TGTGCCAGCAGCTCCGGGACAGGGTTCACCGGGGAGCTGTTTTTT
. | TRBJ1-3 | TRBD1 | TRBV13 | CASSLGQVSGNTIYF | TGTGCCAGCAGCCTCGGACAGGTCTCTGGAAACACCATATATTTT
. | TRBJ2-1 | . | TRBV5-1 | CASSLPSKLYNEQFF | TGCGCCAGCAGCCTACCCTCAAAGTTATACAATGAGCAGTTCTTC
. | TRBJ2-7 | . | TRBV5-1 | CASSLGASVLYEQYF | TGCGCCAGCAGCTTGGGCGCTAGCGTTCTCTACGAGCAGTACTTC
. | TRBJ2-3 | TRBD2 | TRBV18 | CASSPLAGGTDTQYF | TGTGCCAGCTCACCACTAGCGGGGGGCACAGATACGCAGTATTTT
. | TRBJ2-1 | TRBD2 | TRBV10-1 | CASSDPGTSGYNEQFF | TGCGCCAGCAGTGATCCCGGGACTAGCGGTTACAATGAGCAGTTCTTC
. | TRBJ2-1 | TRBD2 | TRBV10-1 | CASSESTRTSGGVQFF | TGCGCCAGCAGTGAGTCGACGAGGACTAGCGGGGGGGTACAGTTCTTC
. | TRBJ2-3 | TRBD2 | TRBV5-8 | CASSASGGAGDTQYF | TGTGCCAGCAGCGCGAGCGGGGGGGCCGGAGATACGCAGTATTTT
once | TRBJ2-7 | . | TRBV28 | CASSPSGGSTFEQYF | TGTGCCAGCAGTCCGTCAGGGGGGAGTACTTTCGAGCAGTACTTC